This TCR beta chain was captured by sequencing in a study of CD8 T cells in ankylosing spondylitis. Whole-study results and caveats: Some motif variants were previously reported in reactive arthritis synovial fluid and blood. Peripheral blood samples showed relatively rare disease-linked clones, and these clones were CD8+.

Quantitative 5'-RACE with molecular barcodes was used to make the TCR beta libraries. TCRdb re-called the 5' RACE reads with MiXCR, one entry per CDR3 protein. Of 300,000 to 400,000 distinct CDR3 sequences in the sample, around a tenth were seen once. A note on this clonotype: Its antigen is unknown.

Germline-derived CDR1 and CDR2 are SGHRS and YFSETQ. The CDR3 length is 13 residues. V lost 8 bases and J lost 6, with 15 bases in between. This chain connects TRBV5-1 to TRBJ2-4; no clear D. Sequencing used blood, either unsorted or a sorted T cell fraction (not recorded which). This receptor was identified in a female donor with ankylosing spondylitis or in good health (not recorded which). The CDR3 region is CASRRSLGNIQYF. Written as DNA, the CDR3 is TGCGCCAGTCGCAGGAGTTTGGGAAACATTCAGTACTTC.